The T cell receptor beta chain described here comes from a study of T-cell reconstitution after alpha-beta-depleted transplantation in children. TCRbeta library construction was performed incorporating unique molecular identifiers. TCRdb analysed the PCR reads with MiXCR anew, one entry per CDR3 protein. The sample has a few hundred thousand distinct CDR3 sequences; around 9.7% are singletons. V was trimmed by 3 bases and J by 6 bases, leaving 8 bases between them. The CDR3 length is 11 residues. Germline CDR1 SQVTM, CDR2 ANQGSEA. This clonotype occurred many times. This clonotype was sampled from a human donor who donated a stem cell graft to a child with SCID. The material sequenced was PBMCs from the stem cell graft donor, taken from the stem cell graft. The chain uses TRBV29-1 and TRBJ1-2, with no clear D. In DNA, the CDR3 is TGCAGCGTTGATGGTGGGGATGGCTACACCTTC. Residues: CSVDGGDGYTF.